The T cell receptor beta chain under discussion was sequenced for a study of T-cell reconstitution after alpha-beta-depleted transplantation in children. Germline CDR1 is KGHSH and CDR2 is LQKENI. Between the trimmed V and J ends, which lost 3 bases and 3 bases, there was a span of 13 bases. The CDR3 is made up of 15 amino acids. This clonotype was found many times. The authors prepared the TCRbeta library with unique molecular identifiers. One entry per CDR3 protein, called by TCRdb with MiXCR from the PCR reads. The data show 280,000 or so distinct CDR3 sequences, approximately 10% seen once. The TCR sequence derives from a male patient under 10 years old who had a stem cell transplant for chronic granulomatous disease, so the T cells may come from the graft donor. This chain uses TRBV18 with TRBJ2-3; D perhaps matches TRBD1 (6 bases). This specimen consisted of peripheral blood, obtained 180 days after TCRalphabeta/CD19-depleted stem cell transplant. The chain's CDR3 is CASSPIQGTTDTQYF. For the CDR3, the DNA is TGTGCCAGCTCACCTATACAGGGTACAACAGATACGCAGTATTTT.